A single sample gave rise to the 11 T cell receptor beta chains below, sequenced in a study of regulatory T cells in long-lasting Graves disease (dated by TCRdb to the early 2020s). The time point label here, explained by the study, means: persistent/refractory GD, antithyroid drugs over 5 years with positive TRAb. For both TCR sequencing and RNA sequencing, RNA was extracted from PBMCs using TRIzol. Library preparation was by multiplex PCR. Sequenced on an Illumina HiSeq 4000. TCR beta libraries were built with iRepertoire HTBI primers and Arm-PCR amplification of CDR3 regions. TCRdb took the public reads, trimmed them with fastp at Q25, ran MiXCR for clone calling and kept in-frame beta chains. Every distinct CDR3 protein forms one entry, paired with its most common genes and DNA. The sample yields about 430,000 distinct CDR3 sequences; around 20% were counted once. 13% to 15% of the sample rests with the top ten.

The material sequenced was peripheral blood mononuclear cells (PBMCs), taken when the disease was refractory, from a patient treated with antithyroid drugs. The source of these receptors is a female donor with Graves disease.

This clonotype has a count of ten or more. The rearrangement links TRBV28 to TRBJ2-7, with D possibly TRBD2 on 7 matching bases. Germline V gene sequence: CDR1 MDHEN, CDR2 SYDVKM. The CDR3 length is 15 residues. V gave up 7 bases and J gave up 2 bases, with 18 bases separating them. The CDR3 DNA follows: TGTGCCAGCACCGCGGGGGCAATATCACCCTACGAGCAGTACTTC. Residues: CASTAGAISPYEQYF.

J is TRBJ2-3 and V is TRBV5-6, with D possibly TRBD1 on 6 matching bases. The length of the CDR3 is 15 residues. Trimming cost V 4 bases and J 4 bases, with 16 bases left between them. The germline V gene has CDR1 SGHDT and CDR2 YYEEEE. The CDR3 reads CASSQDSLFADTQYF. In DNA, the CDR3 is TGTGCCAGCAGCCAGGACAGTTTATTCGCAGATACGCAGTATTTT.

To note about this clonotype: A junction boundary mismatches the germline segment, possibly from a read error. The rearrangement joins TRBV7-3 to TRBJ2-7; TRBD1 agrees at 9 bases. The CDR3 loop spans 16 amino acids. Looked up from germline, CDR1 is SGHTA and CDR2 is FQGTGA. The CDR3 bases are TGCGCCAGCAGCTTGAATCCCGGGACAGGGTTTTACGAGCAGTACTTC. Its protein is CASSLNPGTGFYEQYF.

The chain is built from TRBV19 and TRBJ1-5; TRBD1 aligns across 7 bases. The CDR3 has 18 amino acids. Germline trimming cut 6 bases from V and 0 bases from J; bases unmatched to any gene: 14. Germline V CDR1 and CDR2: LNHDA, SQIVND (reference sequence). CDR3 nucleotide sequence: TGTGCCAGTAGCTCACAGAGGGACAGAAGGTATAGCAATCAGCCCCAGCATTTT. This codes for CASSSQRDRRYSNQPQHF. The complete variable domain, with remaining parts taken from reference TRBV19 and TRBJ1-5, reads DGGITQSPKYLFRKEGQNVTLSCEQNLNHDAMYWYRQDPGQGLRLIYYSQIVNDFQKGDIAEGYSVSREKKESFPLTVTSAQKNPTAFYLCASSSQRDRRYSNQPQHFGDGTRLSIL.

This clonotype has a count of ten or more. The J gene is TRBJ1-1, the V gene TRBV2, with TRBD1 matching 7 bases. After removal of 7 bases from V and 4 bases from J, the junction contained 9 bases not matched to a gene. Per the germline V gene, CDR1 is SNHLY and CDR2 is FYNNEI. The CDR3 has 14 residues. CDR3 in amino acids: CASTPSTGTTEAFF. As DNA, the CDR3 is TGTGCCAGCACACCGTCGACAGGGACCACTGAAGCTTTCTTT.

This clonotype was found many times. The chain joins TRBV28 to TRBJ2-5, with D perhaps matching TRBD1 (6 bases). Deletions cut 5 bases from V and 2 bases from J, with 12 bases between. Looked up from germline, CDR1 is MDHEN and CDR2 is SYDVKM. The CDR3 runs 14 residues. The CDR3 protein is CASSDPTGQETQYF. CDR3 coding DNA: TGTGCCAGCAGTGATCCTACAGGGCAAGAGACCCAGTACTTC.

As to this clonotype: Germline is not matched at one junction end, which may reflect a read error. The rearrangement joins TRBV7-7 to TRBJ2-1; TRBD2 matches 12 bases. This CDR3 region has 17 residues. From germline, CDR1 is SSHAT and CDR2 FNYEAQ (reference sequence). CDR3 protein: CASSLGLAGNSYNEQFF. The CDR3 DNA follows: TGTGCTAGCAGCCTCGGACTAGCGGGGAACTCCTACAATGAGCAGTTCTTC.

This clonotype was seen at least ten times. The chain combines TRBV12-3 or TRBV12-4 with TRBJ1-1; no definite D call. Trimming removed 3 bases at V and 3 bases at J, with 11 bases between. This CDR3 is built from 14 residues. CDR3 sequence: CASSFHRDYTEAFF. The CDR3 bases are TGTGCCAGCAGTTTCCACCGCGATTACACTGAAGCTTTCTTT.

This clonotype was counted at least ten times. CDR3 nucleotides: TGTGCCGGTGTGGGACAGGGGTGGACTGAAGCTTTCTTT. It is translated as CAGVGQGWTEAFF. The rearrangement links TRBV6-2 or TRBV6-3 to TRBJ1-1, with 10 bases that match TRBD1. Trimming took 11 bases from V and 5 from J; bases not matched to a gene: 8. CDR1 and CDR2 from the germline V gene are MNHEY and SVGEGT. The CDR3 length is 13 residues.

Many counts were recorded for this clonotype. This sequence joins TRBV11-2 and TRBJ2-5; TRBD1 might be the D (5 bases). Germline assignment: CDR1 SGHAT and CDR2 FQNNGV. The V end lost 4 bases, the J end lost 4 bases, and 7 bases lay between the germline ends. There are 12 residues in the CDR3. CDR3 sequence reads: CASSSQVETQYF. In nucleotides, the CDR3 is TGTGCCAGCAGCTCACAGGTAGAGACCCAGTACTTC.

The chain joins TRBV19 to TRBJ1-2, with D tentatively TRBD1 (6 bases). Trimming shortened V by 3 bases and J by 7 bases, and 18 bases separated the two germline ends. The V gene's germline CDR1 is LNHDA and CDR2 SQIVND (reference sequence). This CDR3 spans 15 amino acids. DNA of the CDR3: TGTGCCAGTAGTATGGGCCGACAGGTCCTCCTTGGCTACACCTTC. It yields the protein CASSMGRQVLLGYTF.